The 32 T cell receptor beta chains below all came from one sample that was sequenced in a study of shared clonotypes between healthy human individuals. Method: immunoSEQ multiplex PCR; TCRdb's copy keeps in-frame clones and lacks some. The sample shows about 980,000 clones, less than 85% of them seen only once. The sequencing sample was made of memory CD4+ T cells sorted from blood. Subset meaning: CD45RA-negative fraction. These receptors were obtained from a man aged 18-30 years in good health.

The chain uses TRBV7-3 and TRBJ1-4; D not certain. Deletions cut 5 bases from V and 7 bases from J, with 5 bases between. The CDR3 is made up of 11 amino acids. Germline-derived CDR1 and CDR2 are SGHTA and FQGTGA. CDR3 DNA: TGTGCCAGCAGCCCGACTGAAAAACTGTTTTTT. Its protein is CASSPTEKLFF. Full variable domain (rest looked up from reference TRBV7-3 and TRBJ1-4): GAGVSQTPSNKVTEKGKYVELRCDPISGHTALYWYRQSLGQGPEFLIYFQGTGAADDSGLPNDRFFAVRPEGSVSTLKIQRTERGDSAVYLCASSPTEKLFFGSGTQLSVL.

This clone came up a few times. This sequence joins TRBV30 and TRBJ2-2, with 9 bases identical to TRBD2. Germline CDR1 GTSNPN, CDR2 SVGIG (reference sequence). The CDR3 runs 15 residues. V trimming: 2 bases; J trimming: 7 bases; junction bases outside the gene matches: 8. CDR3 in DNA: TGTGCCTGGAGTAGGGCTAGCGGGATTATCGGGGAGCTGTTTTTT. Its translation is CAWSRASGIIGELFF.

This rearrangement joins TRBV4-1 to TRBJ2-1; the match to TRBD2 covers 11 bases. V was clipped by 1 base and J by 7 bases; unmatched bases: 3. Per germline, CDR1 MGHRA and CDR2 YSYEKL. The CDR3 has 15 residues. CDR3 sequence reads: CASSQVAGGENEQFF. The CDR3 nucleotides are TGCGCCAGCAGCCAAGTAGCGGGGGGGGAAAATGAGCAGTTCTTC.

CDR3 DNA sequence: TGTGCCAGCAGGGGGTATAGTGGGGGAGCTGAAGCTTTCTTT. Translation: CASRGYSGGAEAFF. The rearrangement uses TRBV6-5 and TRBJ1-1; perhaps TRBD1 as D (5 bases). Germline loops: CDR1 MNHEY, CDR2 SVGAGI. This CDR3 is built from 14 residues. Trimming shortened V by 6 bases and J by 6 bases, and 17 bases separated the two germline ends.

The gene calls are TRBV4-1 and TRBJ1-5; tentatively, D is TRBD1 (5 bases). The CDR3 runs to 14 residues. Trimming removed 0 bases from V and 5 bases from J, with 8 bases in between. CDR1 and CDR2 (germline): MGHRA, YSYEKL. The CDR3, as DNA: TGCGCCAGCAGCCAAGATCGGGGCGATCAGCCCCAGCATTTT. Amino acids: CASSQDRGDQPQHF.

In the case of this clone: The sample contains more than one DNA sequence encoding this CDR3. This chain uses TRBV5-1 with TRBJ1-1; D uncertain. The germline V and J ends were trimmed by 1 base and 3 bases, with 7 bases remaining between them. Per the germline V gene, CDR1 is SGHRS and CDR2 is YFSETQ. This CDR3 has 13 amino acids. The CDR3 nucleotides read TGCGCCAGCAGCTTGAGGGCAGACACTGAAGCTTTCTTT. Translating it yields CASSLRADTEAFF.

The chain recombines TRBV18 with TRBJ2-2; maybe TRBD2 (6 bases). The CDR3 has 13 amino acids. V lost 6 bases, J lost 6 bases, and 11 bases lay in between. The germline gives CDR1 KGHSH, CDR2 LQKENI. CDR3 loop: CASSPREAGELFF. The CDR3 region has the DNA TGTGCCAGCTCCCCCAGGGAGGCCGGGGAGCTGTTTTTT.

This chain links TRBV5-5 with TRBJ2-1; D is perhaps TRBD2 (5 bases). Germline V gene sequence: CDR1 SGHKS, CDR2 YYEKEE (reference sequence). CDR3 length: 16 residues. V lost 1 base and J lost 4, with 15 bases in between. The CDR3 DNA is TGTGCCAGCAGCTTGAGCGTTAGCGAGATATACAATGAGCAGTTCTTC. It translates to CASSLSVSEIYNEQFF.

V usage is TRBV7-9 and J usage is TRBJ2-7; 7 nucleotides align to TRBD1. V trimming: 5 bases; J trimming: 4 bases; junction bases outside the gene matches: 8. The CDR3 is made up of 14 amino acids. Germline CDR1 is SEHNR and CDR2 is FQNEAQ (reference sequence). In DNA form, the CDR3 reads TGTGCCAGCAGCCCGATGACAGGGATATACGAGCAGTACTTC. Translating gives CASSPMTGIYEQYF.

V usage is TRBV5-1 and J usage is TRBJ2-5, with D unresolved. The V gene's germline CDR1 is SGHRS and CDR2 YFSETQ. The CDR3 sequence is 13 residues long. The ends were cut back, 2 bases at V and 0 bases at J, with 5 bases in the middle. CDR3 in amino acids: CASSLSHQETQYF. The CDR3 nucleotides read TGCGCCAGCAGCTTATCGCACCAAGAGACCCAGTACTTC.

This clone was recorded once. Other DNA variants within this sample encode the same CDR3. The gene calls are TRBV7-2 and TRBJ2-2; TRBD1 agrees at 9 bases. Germline CDR1 is SGHTA and CDR2 is FQGNSA. The CDR3 contains 15 residues. V gave up 5 bases and J gave up 3 bases; unmatched junction bases: 4. CDR3 coding DNA: TGTGCCAGCAGCCCAGGACAGGGGTACACCGGGGAGCTGTTTTTT. It specifies CASSPGQGYTGELFF.

This clone was counted many times. The chain joins TRBV10-2 to TRBJ1-1; no clear D gene. CDR1 and CDR2 from the germline V gene are WSHSY and SAAADI. This CDR3 spans 13 amino acids. The V gene lost 4 bases and the J gene lost 5 bases, with 11 bases spanning the gap. The CDR3 DNA sequence: TGCGCCAGCAGTGCGGGGAGGGTAACTGAAGCTTTCTTT. Translated: CASSAGRVTEAFF.

V usage is TRBV11-2 and J usage is TRBJ2-3, with TRBD2 matching 7 bases. Germline CDR1 and CDR2: SGHAT and FQNNGV. The CDR3 covers 15 residues. V shed 5 bases and J 1 base; nucleotides not matched to a gene: 6. This CDR3 reads CASSPRAGGTDTQYF. For the CDR3, the DNA is TGTGCCAGCAGCCCGCGGGCGGGGGGCACAGATACGCAGTATTTT.

J is TRBJ1-4 and V is TRBV18, with 11 bases aligning to TRBD1. The V gene's germline CDR1 is KGHSH and CDR2 LQKENI. V lost 5 bases, J lost 16 bases, and 15 bases stayed unmatched. CDR3 size: 15 residues. The CDR3 DNA is TGTGCCAGCTCAACCGGACAGGGGGCCTCCATCATCCCGTTTTTT. This gives the protein CASSTGQGASIIPFF.

Only a few counts were recorded for this clone. V usage is TRBV18 and J usage is TRBJ2-7, with 7 bases aligning to TRBD2. The ends lost 6 bases at V and 6 bases at J; junction bases unmatched: 8. The CDR3 extends over 13 amino acids. The V gene's germline CDR1 is KGHSH and CDR2 LQKENI. In DNA, the CDR3 is TGTGCCAGCTCCTCCATTGGGAGGGGCGAGCAGTACTTC. It yields the protein CASSSIGRGEQYF.

The gene calls are TRBV2 and TRBJ1-2; D is unclear. The germline CDR1 and CDR2 sequences are SNHLY and FYNNEI. The CDR3 loop spans 13 amino acids. V was clipped by 3 bases and J by 2 bases, with 7 bases between them. The CDR3, as DNA: TGTGCCAGCAGTGAGGTCTTAAACTATGGCTACACCTTC. Amino acids: CASSEVLNYGYTF.

The chain uses TRBV10-3 and TRBJ2-7; 8 bases are shared with TRBD1. This CDR3 comprises 16 residues. Germline trimming cut 3 bases from V and 0 bases from J; bases unmatched to any gene: 7. Germline CDR1 is ENHRY and CDR2 is SYGVKD. The DNA for the CDR3 is TGTGCCATCAGTGAACGAACAGGGGGTGGCTCCTACGAGCAGTACTTC. Residues: CAISERTGGGSYEQYF.

The rearrangement uses TRBV7-8 and TRBJ2-7, with D perhaps matching TRBD1 (6 bases). Germline V gene lookup returns CDR1 SGHVS and CDR2 FQNEAQ. CDR3 length equals 15 residues. V was clipped by 1 base and J by 0 bases, with 10 bases between them. This chain's CDR3 is CASSLEQGASYEQYF. DNA of the CDR3: TGTGCCAGCAGCTTAGAACAGGGTGCCTCCTACGAGCAGTACTTC. Full variable domain (outside the CDR3, taken from reference TRBV7-8 and TRBJ2-7): GAGVSQSPRYKVAKRGQDVALRCDPISGHVSLFWYQQALGQGPEFLTYFQNEAQLDKSGLPSDRFFAERPEGSVSTLKIQRTQQEDSAVYLCASSLEQGASYEQYFGPGTRLTVT.

The V gene is TRBV18, the J gene TRBJ1-2; 9 bases are shared with TRBD1. Germline CDR1 and CDR2: KGHSH and LQKENI. This CDR3 has 15 amino acids. The junction had 12 bases not matched to a gene; V was cut back by 5 bases and J by 8 bases. CDR3 DNA: TGTGCCAGCTCATCATCGGGACAGGGAGTAAGAGGCTACACCTTC. This codes for CASSSSGQGVRGYTF.

The genes are TRBV30 and TRBJ2-3; D unresolved. This CDR3 has 11 amino acids. Germline CDR1 reads GTSNPN; CDR2 reads SVGIG (reference sequence). The germline V and J ends were trimmed by 2 bases and 5 bases, with 5 bases remaining between them. This chain's CDR3 is CAWSNRDTQYF. The CDR3 DNA reads TGTGCCTGGAGTAATAGAGATACGCAGTATTTT.

This chain uses TRBV6-1 with TRBJ1-5; TRBD1 agrees at 7 bases. CDR1 and CDR2 from the germline V gene are MNHNS and SASEGT. Trimming took 4 bases from V and 3 from J; bases not matched to a gene: 6. CDR3 length: 15 residues. The CDR3 region is CASSAGQANNQPQHF. DNA for the CDR3: TGTGCCAGCAGTGCTGGACAGGCCAACAATCAGCCCCAGCATTTT.

This chain joins TRBV5-1 and TRBJ1-6, with D unresolved. Between the trimmed V and J ends, which lost 5 bases and 0 bases, there was a span of 12 bases. Germline CDR1 reads SGHRS; CDR2 reads YFSETQ. This CDR3 region has 16 residues. The CDR3, as DNA: TGCGCCAGCAGTAAGGACGGACTCTCCTATAATTCACCCCTCCACTTT. This gives the protein CASSKDGLSYNSPLHF.

This rearrangement joins TRBV11-2 to TRBJ2-3; D may be TRBD1 (5 bases). The CDR3 contains 10 residues. Trimming left V 3 bases short and J 14 bases short, with 9 bases between. Germline V gives CDR1 SGHAT, CDR2 FQNNGV. The CDR3 bases are TGTGCCAGCAGCTTCGAAGGGGTGTATTTT. It translates to CASSFEGVYF.

For this clone: Distinct nucleotide sequences in the sample also encode this CDR3. V usage is TRBV28 and J usage is TRBJ1-5, with 8 bases lining up with TRBD1. The germline V gene encodes CDR1 MDHEN and CDR2 SYDVKM. The CDR3 extends over 14 amino acids. V was pared by 6 bases and J by 4 bases, with 5 bases of the junction left unmatched. Here the CDR3 DNA reads TGTGCCAGCAGGAGGACAGGGAGGAATCAGCCCCAGCATTTT. This codes for CASRRTGRNQPQHF.

The chain combines TRBV6-1 with TRBJ2-2, with TRBD2 as a possible D gene (5 bases). Deletions cut 1 base from V and 6 bases from J, with 12 bases between. Germline values: CDR1 MNHNS, CDR2 SASEGT. The CDR3 contains 15 residues. CDR3 DNA: TGTGCCAGCAGTGAAGAGGGAGTCGGGGCCGGGGAGCTGTTTTTT. It encodes CASSEEGVGAGELFF.

This clone turned up a few times. V is TRBV18 and J is TRBJ2-3; D remains ambiguous. This CDR3 is built from 16 residues. CDR1 is KGHSH and CDR2 is LQKENI in the germline V gene. V lost 0 bases and J lost 2, with 12 bases in between. The CDR3 region has the DNA TGTGCCAGCTCACCACCCGCTAGAACCCTCACAGATACGCAGTATTTT. Translated, it gives CASSPPARTLTDTQYF.

V gene TRBV5-1 combines with J gene TRBJ1-1, with D unclear. The CDR3 is made up of 14 amino acids. Between the trimmed V and J ends, which lost 4 bases and 4 bases, there was a span of 14 bases. Germline CDR1 and CDR2: SGHRS and YFSETQ. DNA for the CDR3: TGCGCCAGCAGCAACAGTGGCCCTGGCACTGAAGCTTTCTTT. It specifies CASSNSGPGTEAFF.

This chain joins TRBV2 and TRBJ2-3; tentative D call: TRBD2 (6 bases). CDR1 is SNHLY, CDR2 FYNNEI, per germline. V dropped 8 bases and J dropped 5 bases, with 20 bases sitting between them. The CDR3 is made up of 15 amino acids. The CDR3: CASEVYGGEGDTQYF. The CDR3 nucleotides are TGTGCCAGCGAGGTATACGGGGGAGAGGGAGATACGCAGTATTTT.

The rearrangement joins TRBV2 to TRBJ2-7, with 7 bases that match TRBD1. V shed 5 bases and J 0 bases; nucleotides not matched to a gene: 7. This CDR3 region has 15 residues. Germline V gene sequence: CDR1 SNHLY, CDR2 FYNNEI. Here the CDR3 DNA reads TGTGCCAGCAGTCCTACAGGGGCCAGCTCCTACGAGCAGTACTTC. This translates into CASSPTGASSYEQYF.

This clone was recorded a few times. This rearrangement joins TRBV6-5 to TRBJ1-1; D unclear. V was trimmed by 0 bases and J by 1 base, leaving 6 bases between them. The germline V gene encodes CDR1 MNHEY and CDR2 SVGAGI. The CDR3 extends over 14 amino acids. CDR3 protein: CASSYSLGNTEAFF. Written as DNA, the CDR3 is TGTGCCAGCAGTTACTCGTTGGGGAACACTGAAGCTTTCTTT.

Here the CDR3 DNA reads TGTGCCAGCAGGGGGGCAGGCTACGAGCAGTACTTC. Translation gives CASRGAGYEQYF. The chain couples TRBV2 to TRBJ2-7; a weak D match, TRBD1 (6 bases). CDR3 length: 12 amino acids. Germline V gives CDR1 SNHLY, CDR2 FYNNEI. Trimming stripped 6 bases from V and 3 bases from J, with 9 bases between.

The chain employs TRBV9 and TRBJ1-1; D is uncertain. The ends were cut back, 4 bases at V and 3 bases at J, with 10 bases in the middle. The V gene's germline CDR1 is SGDLS and CDR2 YYNGEE. This CDR3 region has 13 residues. CDR3 amino acids: CASSPDLHTEAFF. As DNA, the CDR3 is TGTGCCAGCAGCCCTGACCTTCACACTGAAGCTTTCTTT.